Below are 19 T cell receptor beta chains sequenced from a single sample in a study of blood T cell repertoires in COVID-19. The table came from immunoSEQ multiplex PCR; TCRdb's copy has only in-frame clones and leaves some out. The table records about 220,000 clones, approximately 80% of them present only once. The sample comprised PBMCs or T cells enriched from blood (not recorded which). These receptors were collected from an older woman who had recovered from COVID-19.

The chain employs TRBV10-2 and TRBJ2-2; tentative D call: TRBD1 (6 bases). With 8 bases removed from V and 4 bases from J, the gap between germline ends came to 11 bases. Germline V gene lookup returns CDR1 WSHSY and CDR2 SAAADI. This CDR3 region has 13 residues. CDR3 nucleotides: TGCGCCAGCCATGAGACAGGCACCGGGGAGCTGTTTTTT. This encodes CASHETGTGELFF.

This clone was seen only once. The sample holds other DNA sequences that translate to the same CDR3. This chain joins TRBV2 and TRBJ1-5; D is ambiguous. V lost 3 bases and J lost 4, with 10 bases in between. The length of the CDR3 is 14 residues. Germline V gene data show CDR1 as SNHLY and CDR2 as FYNNEI. The CDR3 nucleotides read TGTGCCAGCAGTGACCGTGGCAGAAATCAGCCCCAGCATTTT. The encoded protein is CASSDRGRNQPQHF.

This chain uses TRBV29-1 with TRBJ2-7; 9 positions match TRBD1. V lost 4 bases and J lost 7; bases outside the gene matches: 5. The CDR3 consists of 12 residues. Germline V CDR1 and CDR2: SQVTM, ANQGSEA. The CDR3 is CSVGTGAREQYF. The DNA for the CDR3 is TGCAGCGTTGGGACAGGGGCCCGGGAGCAGTACTTC.

The chain joins TRBV7-9 to TRBJ1-6; maybe TRBD1 (6 bases). The CDR3 is 16 amino acids. Germline V lookup: CDR1 SEHNR, CDR2 FQNEAQ (reference sequence). Trimming pared 3 bases from V and 7 bases from J, leaving 16 bases between. CDR3 loop: CASSFSAQGRNSPLHF. The CDR3 bases are TGTGCCAGCAGCTTTAGTGCACAGGGACGGAATTCACCCCTCCACTTT.

This chain links TRBV7-9 with TRBJ2-2; TRBD1 agrees at 12 bases. V lost 6 bases, J lost 4 bases, and 6 bases stayed unmatched. The CDR3 extends over 16 amino acids. The germline CDR1 and CDR2 sequences are SEHNR and FQNEAQ (reference sequence). The CDR3: CASRFPGQGATGELFF. The CDR3 nucleotides are TGTGCCAGCAGATTTCCGGGACAGGGGGCCACCGGGGAGCTGTTTTTT.

This clone was seen only a few times. V and J are TRBV10-3 and TRBJ2-2; 8 bases are a match to TRBD1. With V trimmed by 8 bases and J by 5 bases, 10 bases remained unmatched. The CDR3 spans 15 residues. Germline CDR1 is ENHRY and CDR2 is SYGVKD. This CDR3 reads CAIRRGQGATGELFF. Written as DNA, the CDR3 is TGTGCCATCCGGAGGGGTCAGGGGGCGACCGGGGAGCTGTTTTTT.

This chain links TRBV4-1 with TRBJ2-2; 9 positions match TRBD2. Per germline, CDR1 MGHRA and CDR2 YSYEKL. CDR3 size: 16 residues. The trim removed 4 bases at V and 7 bases at J, leaving 10 bases unmatched. The CDR3 DNA reads TGCGCCAGCAGCCTCACGAGCGGGGGGCCAATCGGGGAGCTGTTTTTT. Translation: CASSLTSGGPIGELFF.

V usage is TRBV3-1 (or the pseudogene TRBV3-2) and J usage is TRBJ2-1, with 12 bases lining up with TRBD2. V lost 4 bases to trimming and J lost 12 bases; unmatched junction nucleotides: 10. Germline V gives CDR1 LGHDT, CDR2 YNNKEL (reference sequence). The CDR3 covers 15 residues. The CDR3 region is CASSPRLAGVVSQFF. CDR3 DNA: TGTGCCAGCAGCCCTCGACTAGCGGGAGTAGTTTCGCAGTTCTTC.

The chain recombines TRBV4-2 with TRBJ2-7; 11 bases are a match to TRBD2. V shed 3 bases and J 5 bases; nucleotides not matched to a gene: 9. CDR3 length equals 16 residues. Germline CDR1 and CDR2: LGHNA and YNFKEQ. CDR3 sequence: CASSQQLAGAGNEQYF. For the CDR3, the DNA is TGTGCCAGCAGCCAGCAACTAGCGGGAGCCGGGAACGAGCAGTACTTC.

The chain carries TRBV6-6 and TRBJ2-7, with a possible D match to TRBD1 (6 bases). Germline V gene sequence: CDR1 MNHNY, CDR2 SVGAGI (reference sequence). V lost 5 bases to trimming and J lost 2 bases, with 13 bases between them. The CDR3 covers 14 residues. CDR3 sequence: CASSLGTPTYEQYF. For the CDR3, the DNA is TGTGCCAGCAGTCTTGGGACACCTACCTACGAGCAGTACTTC.

The chain has TRBV5-1 and TRBJ2-7; the match to TRBD1 covers 10 bases. Trimming at V came to 4 bases and at J to 5 bases, leaving 9 bases not matched to a gene. CDR1 is SGHRS, CDR2 YFSETQ, per germline. The CDR3 consists of 15 residues. CDR3 residues: CASSSLGQGSNEQYF. The DNA of the CDR3 is TGCGCCAGCAGCAGTCTGGGACAGGGGAGCAACGAGCAGTACTTC.

V usage is TRBV5-5 and J usage is TRBJ1-3; D is unresolved. Germline assignment: CDR1 SGHKS and CDR2 YYEKEE (reference sequence). V dropped 2 bases and J dropped 7 bases, with 13 bases sitting between them. CDR3 length: 14 amino acids. The CDR3 region is CASSLSPSVNTIYF. The CDR3 region has the DNA TGTGCCAGCAGCTTAAGTCCCAGTGTGAACACCATATATTTT.

The V gene is TRBV15, the J gene TRBJ2-7; 10 bases are shared with TRBD1. In germline, CDR1 is LNHNV, CDR2 YYDKDF (reference sequence). The CDR3 is 15 amino acids. V was clipped by 5 bases and J by 2 bases; unmatched bases: 6. The CDR3 sequence is CATSSDRGLTYEQYF. The DNA of the CDR3 is TGTGCCACCAGCTCGGACAGGGGGTTAACCTACGAGCAGTACTTC.

The chain joins TRBV29-1 to TRBJ2-5, with D uncertain. Germline CDR1 is SQVTM and CDR2 is ANQGSEA. The CDR3 spans 11 residues. V lost 4 bases and J 2 bases, leaving 5 bases between the germline ends. The CDR3 loop is CSVVEQETQYF. The CDR3 region has the DNA TGCAGCGTTGTTGAGCAAGAGACCCAGTACTTC.

This chain uses TRBV19 with TRBJ2-3; 12 nucleotides align to TRBD2. V shed 5 bases, J shed 3 bases, and the junction held 0 bases outside the gene matches. Germline assignment: CDR1 LNHDA and CDR2 SQIVND (reference sequence). This CDR3 has 14 amino acids. This CDR3 reads CASSGTSGTDTQYF. As DNA, the CDR3 is TGTGCCAGTAGTGGGACTAGCGGGACAGATACGCAGTATTTT.

J is TRBJ2-3 and V is TRBV5-1; maybe TRBD1 (6 bases). Trimming pared 2 bases from V and 1 base from J, leaving 11 bases between. The CDR3 totals 15 residues. Germline assignment: CDR1 SGHRS and CDR2 YFSETQ. The CDR3 is CASSFSQGRTDTQYF. CDR3 DNA: TGCGCCAGCAGCTTCTCACAGGGACGCACAGATACGCAGTATTTT.

The V call is TRBV3-1 (or the pseudogene TRBV3-2), the J call TRBJ2-2, with D possibly matching TRBD2 (6 bases). Germline CDR1 and CDR2: LGHDT and YNNKEL (reference sequence). There are 14 residues in the CDR3. Trimming took off 2 bases at V and 6 bases at J, with 10 bases between the two ends. For the CDR3, the DNA is TGTGCCAGCAGCCAATGGGGGGACGCCGGGGAGCTGTTTTTT. Its protein product is CASSQWGDAGELFF.

The V and J genes are TRBV7-3 and TRBJ2-1; TRBD1 matches at 8 bases. CDR3 length equals 14 residues. Germline V gives CDR1 SGHTA, CDR2 FQGTGA. Trimming took 5 bases from V and 7 from J; bases not matched to a gene: 7. The CDR3 spells CASSRQGLGNEQFF. CDR3 coding DNA: TGTGCCAGCAGCCGACAGGGGCTGGGGAATGAGCAGTTCTTC.

V gene TRBV28 combines with J gene TRBJ2-3; 7 bases are a match to TRBD2. The length of the CDR3 is 15 residues. CDR1 is MDHEN, CDR2 SYDVKM, per germline. The V segment lost 4 bases and the J segment 4 bases; nucleotides outside the gene matches: 8. Written as DNA, the CDR3 is TGTGCCAGCAGTTCTGCAGCGGGGACTTCAGATACGCAGTATTTT. The encoded protein is CASSSAAGTSDTQYF.